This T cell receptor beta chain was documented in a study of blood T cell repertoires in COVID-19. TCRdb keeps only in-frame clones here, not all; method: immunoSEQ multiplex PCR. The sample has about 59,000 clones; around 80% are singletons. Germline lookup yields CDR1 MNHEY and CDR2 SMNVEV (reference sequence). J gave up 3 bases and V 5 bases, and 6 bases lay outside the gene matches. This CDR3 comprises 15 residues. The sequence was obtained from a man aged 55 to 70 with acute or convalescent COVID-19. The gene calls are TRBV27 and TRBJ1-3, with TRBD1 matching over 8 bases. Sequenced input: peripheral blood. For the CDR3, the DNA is TGTGCCAGCAGTGCCTATACAGGGGGTGGAAACACCATATATTTT. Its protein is CASSAYTGGGNTIYF.